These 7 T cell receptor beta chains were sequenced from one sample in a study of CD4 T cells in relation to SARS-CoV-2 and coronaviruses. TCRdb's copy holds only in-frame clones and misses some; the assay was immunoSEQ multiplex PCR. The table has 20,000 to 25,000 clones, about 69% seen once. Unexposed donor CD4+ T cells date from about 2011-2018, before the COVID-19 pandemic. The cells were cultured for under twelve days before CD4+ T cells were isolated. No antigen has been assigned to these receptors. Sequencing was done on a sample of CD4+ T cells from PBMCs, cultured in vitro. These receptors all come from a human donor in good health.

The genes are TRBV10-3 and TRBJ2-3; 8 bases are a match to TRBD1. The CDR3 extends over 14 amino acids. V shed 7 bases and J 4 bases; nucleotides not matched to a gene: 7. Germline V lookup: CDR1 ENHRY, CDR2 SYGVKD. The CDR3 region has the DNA TGTGCCATCAAAGCCAGGGGGCTCGCAGATACGCAGTATTTT. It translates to CAIKARGLADTQYF.

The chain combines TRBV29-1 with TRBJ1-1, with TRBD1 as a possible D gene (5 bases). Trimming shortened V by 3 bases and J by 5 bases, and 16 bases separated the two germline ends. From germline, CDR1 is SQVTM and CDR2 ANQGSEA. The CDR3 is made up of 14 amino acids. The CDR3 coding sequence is TGCAGCGTTGATGGGGGGGAGGGATATACTGAAGCTTTCTTT. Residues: CSVDGGEGYTEAFF.

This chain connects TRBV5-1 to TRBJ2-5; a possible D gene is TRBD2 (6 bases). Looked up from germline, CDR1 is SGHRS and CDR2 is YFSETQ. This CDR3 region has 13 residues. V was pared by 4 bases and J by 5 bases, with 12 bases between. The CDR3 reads CASSGGDGETQYF. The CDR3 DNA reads TGCGCCAGCAGCGGAGGGGACGGGGAGACCCAGTACTTC.

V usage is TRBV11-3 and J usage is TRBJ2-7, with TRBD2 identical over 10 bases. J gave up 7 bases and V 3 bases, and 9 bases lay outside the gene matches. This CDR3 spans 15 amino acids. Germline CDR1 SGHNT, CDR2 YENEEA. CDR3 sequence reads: CASSLQRGGTGEQYF. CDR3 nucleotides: TGTGCCAGCAGCTTGCAGCGGGGGGGAACAGGGGAGCAGTACTTC.

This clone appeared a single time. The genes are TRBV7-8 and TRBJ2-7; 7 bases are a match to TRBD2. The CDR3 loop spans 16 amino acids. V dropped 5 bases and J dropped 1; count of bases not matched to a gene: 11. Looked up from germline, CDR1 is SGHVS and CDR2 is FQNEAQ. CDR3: CASSQRPAGASYEQYF. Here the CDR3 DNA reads TGTGCCAGCAGCCAGCGGCCGGCGGGAGCTTCCTACGAGCAGTACTTC. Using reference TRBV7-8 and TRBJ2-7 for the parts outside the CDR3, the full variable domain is GAGVSQSPRYKVAKRGQDVALRCDPISGHVSLFWYQQALGQGPEFLTYFQNEAQLDKSGLPSDRFFAERPEGSVSTLKIQRTQQEDSAVYLCASSQRPAGASYEQYFGPGTRLTVT.

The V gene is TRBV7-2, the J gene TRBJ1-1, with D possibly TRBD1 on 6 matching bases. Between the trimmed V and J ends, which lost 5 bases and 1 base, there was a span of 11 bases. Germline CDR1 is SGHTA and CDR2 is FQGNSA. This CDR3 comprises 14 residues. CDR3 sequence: CASSRGGANTEAFF. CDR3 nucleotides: TGTGCCAGCAGCCGTGGGGGCGCGAACACTGAAGCTTTCTTT.

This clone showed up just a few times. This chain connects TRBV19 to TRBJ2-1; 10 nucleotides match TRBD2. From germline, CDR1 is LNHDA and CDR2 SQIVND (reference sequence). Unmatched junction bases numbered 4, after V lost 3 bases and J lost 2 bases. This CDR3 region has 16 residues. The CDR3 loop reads CASSIKRGGTYNEQFF. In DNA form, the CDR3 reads TGTGCCAGTAGTATCAAGCGGGGGGGCACCTACAATGAGCAGTTCTTC.